The T cell receptor (beta chain) described here comes from a study of T cells in Graves' hyperthyroidism and ophthalmopathy. Regions amplified from RNA transcripts were the TCR beta CDR3 regions. A set of HTBI primers served as the primers for a first-round RT-PCR of the TCR CDR3. TCRdb reprocessed the multiplex PCR reads with MiXCR, giving one entry per CDR3 protein. The table includes 550,000 to 800,000 distinct CDR3 sequences, 16% detected once. The study left out patients who had uncontrolled infection, other autoimmune disease, pregnancy or lactation. The sequenced sample was blood. This clonotype originated in a man aged 18 to 35 with Graves' hyperthyroidism.

The CDR3 reads CASSSYPRETQYF. The CDR3 coding sequence is TGTGCCAGCAGCTCTTACCCGAGAGAGACCCAGTACTTC. V is TRBV7-9 and J is TRBJ2-5; no clear D. Trimming pared 4 bases from V and 4 bases from J, leaving 10 bases between. Germline assignment: CDR1 SEHNR and CDR2 FQNEAQ (reference sequence). CDR3 length equals 13 residues.